The rows below give T cell receptor beta chains drawn from one sample of a study of TIL therapy for anti-PD-1-resistant metastatic lung cancer. TCRdb's copy holds only in-frame clones and misses some; the assay was immunoSEQ multiplex PCR. The table has around 26,000 clones, approximately 57% seen once; the top ten hold about 16%. The source material was tumor tissue, sampled at baseline. The receptors were gathered from a woman between 30 and 80 years old with non-small cell lung cancer. Both conserved end residues are part of each CDR3. The order of the fields is J gene, V gene, D gene, clone size, CDR3 protein, CDR3 DNA. D genes are given only for firm matches. Clone size is not always given. Where it is, it says once, few, many or a class for expanded clones.

J: TRBJ1-1
V: TRBV15
D: NA
size: NA
CDR3: CATSRDLGTHGDRAFF
DNA: TGTGCCACCAGCAGAGATTTGGGAACACACGGCGATCGGGCTTTCTTT

J: TRBJ2-1
V: TRBV5-4
D: NA
size: few
CDR3: CASSLGSGTRNNEQFF
DNA: TGTGCCAGCAGCTTGGGTTCCGGGACCAGGAACAATGAGCAGTTCTTC

J: TRBJ2-1
V: TRBV29-1
D: NA
size: NA
CDR3: CSVEVPSFWTWNEQFF
DNA: TGCAGCGTTGAAGTCCCCTCCTTTTGGACGTGGAATGAGCAGTTCTTC

J: TRBJ2-3
V: TRBV19
D: NA
size: once
CDR3: CATQLAGADTQYF
DNA: TGTGCCACCCAACTAGCTGGGGCAGATACGCAGTATTTT

J: TRBJ2-1
V: TRBV5-6
D: NA
size: NA
CDR3: CASSLSNEQFF
DNA: TGTGCCAGCAGCTTGTCCAATGAGCAGTTCTTC

J: TRBJ1-2
V: TRBV13
D: TRBD1
size: NA
CDR3: CASSQGQGGEDGYTF
DNA: TGTGCCAGCAGCCAAGGACAGGGGGGAGAGGATGGCTACACCTTC

J: TRBJ2-1
V: TRBV19
D: TRBD2
size: NA
CDR3: CASSTGSTSGIRNEQFF
DNA: TGTGCCAGTAGTACCGGATCGACTAGCGGGATCCGGAATGAGCAGTTCTTC

J: TRBJ2-1
V: TRBV6-6
D: NA
size: NA
CDR3: CATSRDSYNEQFF
DNA: TGTGCCACCTCCCGGGACTCCTACAATGAGCAGTTCTTC

J: TRBJ1-5
V: TRBV18
D: NA
size: few
CDR3: CASSPGSGGNQPQHF
DNA: TGTGCCAGCTCACCAGGGTCAGGGGGCAATCAGCCCCAGCATTTT

J: TRBJ2-7
V: TRBV30
D: NA
size: NA
CDR3: CASLTKGKNYEQYF
DNA: TGTGCCTCCCTTACCAAAGGAAAGAACTACGAGCAGTACTTC

J: TRBJ1-3
V: TRBV12-5
D: NA
size: NA
CDR3: CASQWEPGNTIYF
DNA: TGTGCTAGTCAATGGGAACCGGGAAACACCATATATTTT

J: TRBJ1-2
V: TRBV6-6
D: NA
size: NA
CDR3: CASTHLGEGYTF
DNA: TGTGCCAGCACTCACTTGGGCGAGGGCTACACCTTC

J: TRBJ2-1
V: TRBV6-1
D: TRBD2
size: NA
CDR3: CASIPTSGSRVEQFF
DNA: TGTGCCAGCATCCCGACTAGCGGGAGCCGGGTGGAGCAGTTCTTC

J: TRBJ2-2
V: TRBV9
D: NA
size: NA
CDR3: CASSVEPNTGELFF
DNA: TGTGCCAGCAGCGTAGAGCCAAACACCGGGGAGCTGTTTTTT

J: TRBJ2-3
V: TRBV11-2
D: NA
size: once
CDR3: CASSLGLVADTQYF
DNA: TGTGCCAGCAGCTTAGGACTCGTCGCAGATACGCAGTATTTT

J: TRBJ2-7
V: TRBV2
D: NA
size: few
CDR3: CASSDRGKSEQYF
DNA: TGTGCCAGCAGTGATCGGGGAAAGAGCGAGCAGTACTTC

J: TRBJ2-7
V: TRBV5-1
D: NA
size: NA
CDR3: CASSLESVPPDEQYF
DNA: TGCGCCAGCAGCTTGGAGTCTGTTCCTCCGGACGAGCAGTACTTC

J: TRBJ1-1
V: TRBV2
D: NA
size: NA
CDR3: CASNLQGATEAFF
DNA: TGTGCCAGCAATTTACAGGGTGCCACTGAAGCTTTCTTT

J: TRBJ2-7
V: TRBV12-5
D: NA
size: once
CDR3: CASGLANYEQYF
DNA: TGTGCTAGTGGTTTGGCAAACTACGAGCAGTACTTC

J: TRBJ1-3
V: TRBV2
D: NA
size: NA
CDR3: CASRDTFHSGNTIYF
DNA: TGTGCCAGCAGGGACACTTTCCACTCTGGAAACACCATATATTTT

J: TRBJ2-1
V: TRBV29-1
D: NA
size: NA
CDR3: CSVGTPSVNNEQFF
DNA: TGCAGCGTTGGGACGCCTAGCGTTAACAATGAGCAGTTCTTC

J: TRBJ2-7
V: TRBV13
D: NA
size: NA
CDR3: CASSSLGRSYEQYF
DNA: TGTGCCAGCAGCTCTCTGGGCCGGAGCTACGAGCAGTACTTC

J: TRBJ2-5
V: TRBV7-8
D: TRBD2
size: NA
CDR3: CASRETSGGVKTQYF
DNA: TGTGCCAGCAGAGAGACTAGCGGGGGTGTCAAGACCCAGTACTTC

J: TRBJ1-2
V: TRBV18
D: NA
size: NA
CDR3: CASSKEGGYTF
DNA: TGTGCCAGCTCCAAGGAAGGGGGCTACACCTTC

J: TRBJ2-3
V: TRBV19
D: NA
size: NA
CDR3: CASRNRESARTDTQYF
DNA: TGTGCCAGTAGGAACAGGGAGTCTGCGCGCACAGATACGCAGTATTTT

J: TRBJ2-7
V: TRBV28
D: TRBD1
size: NA
CDR3: CASSLYGQGLGEQYF
DNA: TGTGCCAGCAGTTTATACGGACAGGGCTTGGGCGAGCAGTACTTC

J: TRBJ2-7
V: TRBV4-1
D: NA
size: large
CDR3: CASSQDKTRRGYYEQYF
DNA: TGCGCCAGCAGCCAAGATAAGACGAGGCGGGGATATTACGAGCAGTACTTC